A single sample gave rise to the 16 T cell receptor beta chains below, sequenced in a study of early T cells in non-severe SARS-CoV-2 infection. MiXCR, applied by TCRdb to the 5' RACE reads, yields one record per CDR3 protein. The sample has about 68,000 distinct CDR3 sequences, roughly an eighth seen once. The specimen sequenced was whole blood. These receptors were obtained from an adult who was a healthcare worker with PCR-confirmed SARS-CoV-2 infection or an uninfected control (not recorded which).

The rearrangement joins TRBV10-2 to TRBJ2-1, with TRBD2 matching over 9 bases. This CDR3 is built from 17 residues. Germline CDR1 WSHSY, CDR2 SAAADI. With 0 bases clipped from V and 12 bases from J, the junction kept 15 bases outside the gene matches. This CDR3 is CASSESKMSGGTDPQFF. In DNA form, the CDR3 reads TGCGCCAGCAGTGAGTCGAAAATGAGCGGGGGGACCGACCCGCAGTTCTTC.

This clonotype appeared many times. The V gene is TRBV11-2, the J gene TRBJ2-7; 7 bases are a match to TRBD2. The J segment lost 6 bases and the V segment lost 1 base, leaving 9 bases of the junction unmatched. This CDR3 comprises 15 residues. Per the germline V gene, CDR1 is SGHAT and CDR2 is FQNNGV. CDR3 protein: CASSLVGGLPSEQYF. For the CDR3, the DNA is TGTGCCAGCAGCTTAGTGGGGGGGTTACCCTCCGAGCAGTACTTC.

This clonotype came up many times. The DNA for the CDR3 is TGTGCCAGCAGTCCTGAAGAAACTTTTTACAATGAGCAGTTCTTC. Residues: CASSPEETFYNEQFF. The J gene is TRBJ2-1, the V gene TRBV6-4, with no clear D. CDR3 size: 15 residues. Per germline, CDR1 MRHNA and CDR2 SNTAGT. Trimming took 5 bases from V and 4 from J, leaving 15 bases between them.

The chain couples TRBV23-1 to TRBJ2-7; the D gene is possibly TRBD1 (6 bases). TRBV23-1 is an ORF, and what it does is uncertain. The ends were cut back, 6 bases at V and 1 base at J, with 16 bases in the middle. This CDR3 region has 15 residues. For the CDR3, the DNA is TGCGCCAGCAGGTTATCTATTGACAGGTCCTACGAGCAGTACTTC. It translates to CASRLSIDRSYEQYF.

This chain links TRBV20-1 with TRBJ1-1; D remains ambiguous. This CDR3 comprises 14 residues. CDR1 is DFQATT and CDR2 is SNEGSKA in the germline V gene (reference sequence). Trimming took off 0 bases at V and 5 bases at J, with 13 bases between the two ends. The chain's CDR3 is CSARDGDVGTEAFF. Written as DNA, the CDR3 is TGCAGTGCTAGAGATGGAGACGTAGGAACTGAAGCTTTCTTT.

The chain joins TRBV5-4 to TRBJ2-3; 8 bases are a match to TRBD2. Trimming took 4 bases from V and 1 from J; bases not matched to a gene: 5. The CDR3 spans 15 residues. The germline V gene encodes CDR1 SGHNT and CDR2 YYREEE (reference sequence). For the CDR3, the DNA is TGTGCCAGCAGCCACAGCGGGGGCGGCACAGATACGCAGTATTTT. It codes for CASSHSGGGTDTQYF.

V is TRBV4-3 and J is TRBJ2-3, with unresolved D. The CDR3 is 15 residues long. V dropped 0 bases and J dropped 3 bases, with 10 bases sitting between them. CDR1 and CDR2 from the germline V gene are LGHNA and YSLEER. CDR3 region: CASSQDVGGTDTQYF. The CDR3 region has the DNA TGCGCCAGCAGCCAAGACGTTGGTGGGACAGATACGCAGTATTTT.

This clonotype appeared a few times. The genes are TRBV10-3 and TRBJ1-1, with no clear D. Trimming removed 0 bases at V and 0 bases at J, with 8 bases between. CDR3 length equals 15 residues. Germline V gives CDR1 ENHRY, CDR2 SYGVKD. The CDR3 reads CAISESVSMNTEAFF. The CDR3 DNA reads as TGTGCCATCAGTGAGTCAGTATCCATGAACACTGAAGCTTTCTTT.

The table lists this clonotype with many counts. V gene TRBV7-8 combines with J gene TRBJ2-3; D perhaps matches TRBD2 (6 bases). Germline CDR1 SGHVS, CDR2 FQNEAQ. The CDR3 totals 14 residues. Between the trimmed V and J ends, which lost 3 bases and 6 bases, there was a span of 13 bases. CDR3 region: CASSFGATRDTQYF. The CDR3 DNA reads as TGTGCCAGCAGCTTTGGTGCGACTAGGGATACGCAGTATTTT. Using reference TRBV7-8 and TRBJ2-3 for the parts outside the CDR3, the full variable domain is GAGVSQSPRYKVAKRGQDVALRCDPISGHVSLFWYQQALGQGPEFLTYFQNEAQLDKSGLPSDRFFAERPEGSVSTLKIQRTQQEDSAVYLCASSFGATRDTQYFGPGTRLTVL.

The table lists this clonotype with many counts. This sequence joins TRBV7-2 and TRBJ2-4, with TRBD2 matching over 11 bases. There are 18 residues in the CDR3. J gave up 8 bases and V 1 base, and 13 bases lay outside the gene matches. Looked up from germline, CDR1 is SGHTA and CDR2 is FQGNSA. This CDR3 is CASSLVFSGGVFPHIQYF. CDR3 sequence (DNA): TGTGCCAGCAGCTTAGTTTTTAGCGGGGGGGTTTTTCCCCACATTCAGTACTTC.

The chain links TRBV6-5 to TRBJ2-6, with D unclear. V was cut by 0 bases and J by 0 bases, with 6 bases left in between. This CDR3 is built from 16 residues. Germline V gene sequence: CDR1 MNHEY, CDR2 SVGAGI. CDR3 nucleotides: TGTGCCAGCAGTTACTCGAAGGCCTCTGGGGCCAACGTCCTGACTTTC. Translated: CASSYSKASGANVLTF.

This clonotype has just a few counts. CDR3 region: CARGDPAYEQYF. Here the CDR3 DNA reads TGTGCCAGAGGGGACCCTGCCTACGAGCAGTACTTC. The chain is built from TRBV2 and TRBJ2-7, with D perhaps TRBD1 or TRBD2 (5 bases each). This CDR3 comprises 12 residues. Germline lookup yields CDR1 SNHLY and CDR2 FYNNEI. V was clipped by 9 bases and J by 2 bases, with 11 bases between them. The whole variable domain, remainder taken from reference TRBV2 and TRBJ2-7, is EPEVTQTPSHQVTQMGQEVILRCVPISNHLYFYWYRQILGQKVEFLVSFYNNEISEKSEIFDDQFSVERPDGSNFTLKIRSTKLEDSAMYFCARGDPAYEQYFGPGTRLTVT.

The J gene is TRBJ2-7, the V gene TRBV11-2; possibly TRBD1 for D (6 bases). CDR3 length: 13 residues. The V gene's germline CDR1 is SGHAT and CDR2 FQNNGV. V dropped 7 bases and J dropped 3 bases, with 13 bases sitting between them. The CDR3 sequence is CASTSDSFYEQYF. As DNA, the CDR3 is TGTGCCAGCACCTCGGACAGTTTCTACGAGCAGTACTTC.

This clonotype was seen many times. The rearrangement joins TRBV7-2 to TRBJ2-7; 13 bases are shared with TRBD2. The junction had 4 bases not matched to a gene; V was cut back by 4 bases and J by 4 bases. Per germline, CDR1 SGHTA and CDR2 FQGNSA. This CDR3 contains 15 residues. Written as DNA, the CDR3 is TGTGCCAGCAGCTGGAGACTAGCGGGGGGATACGAGCAGTACTTC. This codes for CASSWRLAGGYEQYF.

The chain has TRBV14 and TRBJ2-1; tentatively, D is TRBD2 (7 bases). CDR3 size: 17 residues. Per germline, CDR1 SGHDN and CDR2 FVKESK. With 7 bases removed from V and 0 bases from J, the gap between germline ends came to 19 bases. The CDR3 loop is CASNPRGGLSSYNEQFF. The DNA for the CDR3 is TGTGCCAGCAACCCTCGCGGGGGCTTAAGCTCCTACAATGAGCAGTTCTTC.

The J gene is TRBJ1-1, the V gene TRBV6-5; D is unclear. Germline loops: CDR1 MNHEY, CDR2 SVGAGI. The CDR3 runs to 13 residues. With 2 bases removed from V and 4 bases from J, the gap between germline ends came to 8 bases. CDR3 residues: CASSYGRSTEAFF. CDR3 coding DNA: TGTGCCAGCAGTTACGGGAGGAGCACTGAAGCTTTCTTT.